This passage covers 23 T cell receptor beta chains from one sample sequenced in a study of identical twins. Each CDR3 protein is one row after TCRdb ran MiXCR on the 5' RACE reads. Among about 570,000 distinct CDR3 sequences listed, 9% to 10% were seen once. These data were also reused for a study on yellow fever vaccine responses in identical twins.

Sequenced material: PBMCs. The receptors here all came from a woman aged 18-30 years in good health.

The chain joins TRBV20-1 to TRBJ2-7; D not resolved. Germline lookup yields CDR1 DFQATT and CDR2 SNEGSKA (reference sequence). The CDR3 is 11 amino acids. V dropped 5 bases and J dropped 9 bases, with 14 bases sitting between them. Written as DNA, the CDR3 is TGCAGTGCTGGGGTAACCTCGGGGCAGTACTTC. It yields the protein CSAGVTSGQYF.

In this sample, this clonotype turned up many times. The rearrangement joins TRBV6-1 to TRBJ2-3; 14 positions agree with TRBD2. CDR3 size: 22 residues. Trimming at V came to 2 bases and at J to 2 bases, leaving 18 bases not matched to a gene. The germline V gene encodes CDR1 MNHNS and CDR2 SASEGT. CDR3 sequence (DNA): TGTGCCAGCAGTGAAAGGGGGCTGGGACTAGCGGGAGAGTTCCGCCACACAGATACGCAGTATTTT. The encoded protein is CASSERGLGLAGEFRHTDTQYF.

A few counts support this clonotype. CDR3 in DNA: TGTGCCAGCACCGGACAGAATAGCAATCAGCCCCAGCATTTT. Translating gives CASTGQNSNQPQHF. The chain uses TRBV12-3 or TRBV12-4 and TRBJ1-5; TRBD1 might be the D (6 bases). The CDR3 totals 14 residues. V was clipped by 7 bases and J by 0 bases, with 10 bases between them.

Here the CDR3 DNA reads TGTGCCAGCAGCCAAGGACAGGGAAGGAGCACCATATATTTT. Its translation: CASSQGQGRSTIYF. The genes are TRBV3-1 and TRBJ1-3, with 7 bases fitting TRBD1. Germline trimming cut 1 base from V and 9 bases from J; bases unmatched to any gene: 6. This CDR3 has 14 amino acids. Germline CDR1 reads LGHDT; CDR2 reads YNNKEL (reference sequence).

This rearrangement joins TRBV4-3 to TRBJ2-1; D might be TRBD2 (5 bases). Trimming left V 5 bases short and J 6 bases short, with 11 bases between. Germline loops: CDR1 LGHNA, CDR2 YSLEER. CDR3 length: 13 residues. The CDR3 is CASSETAGNEQFF. The CDR3 DNA reads TGCGCCAGCAGCGAGACGGCGGGCAATGAGCAGTTCTTC.

The V call is TRBV7-2, the J call TRBJ1-1; no clear D gene. In germline, CDR1 is SGHTA, CDR2 FQGNSA. CDR3 length: 14 amino acids. Trimming shortened V by 5 bases and J by 1 base, and 11 bases separated the two germline ends. This CDR3 is CASSITQTNTEAFF. The CDR3 coding sequence is TGTGCCAGCAGCATAACGCAGACGAACACTGAAGCTTTCTTT.

This clonotype was observed a few times. The chain uses TRBV7-9 and TRBJ2-3; possibly TRBD2 for D (5 bases). With 7 bases removed from V and 4 bases from J, the gap between germline ends came to 21 bases. The CDR3 is 16 amino acids. Germline lookup yields CDR1 SEHNR and CDR2 FQNEAQ (reference sequence). The CDR3 sequence is CASTNLPSLASDTQYF. The CDR3 nucleotides are TGTGCCAGCACCAATCTACCCTCTCTAGCTTCAGATACGCAGTATTTT.

The chain carries TRBV9 and TRBJ2-1, with D unresolved. The CDR3 is made up of 14 amino acids. V was pared by 6 bases and J by 9 bases, with 19 bases between. Looked up from germline, CDR1 is SGDLS and CDR2 is YYNGEE. Here the CDR3 reads CASTSVVGLGEQFF. CDR3 nucleotide sequence: TGTGCCAGCACCTCCGTGGTCGGCTTGGGTGAGCAGTTCTTC.

This clonotype was recorded at least ten times. The rearrangement links TRBV6-1 to TRBJ1-6, with D unresolved. The CDR3 is made up of 19 amino acids. V lost 5 bases, J lost 0 bases, and 20 bases lay in between. Germline lookup yields CDR1 MNHNS and CDR2 SASEGT. The CDR3 region is CASSTRRKTGSSYNSPLHF. The CDR3 DNA reads as TGTGCCAGCAGTACGAGACGGAAAACGGGGAGCTCCTATAATTCACCCCTCCACTTT.

The sample holds many counts of this clonotype. The chain joins TRBV20-1 to TRBJ1-1, with TRBD1 matching over 11 bases. The CDR3 contains 14 residues. Germline V gene data show CDR1 as DFQATT and CDR2 as SNEGSKA (reference sequence). J lost 9 bases, V lost 1 base, and 7 bases had no gene match. CDR3 protein: CSARAGTGGQKAFF. Here the CDR3 DNA reads TGCAGTGCTAGAGCCGGGACAGGGGGTCAAAAAGCTTTCTTT.

This clonotype appeared a few times. V and J are TRBV5-1 and TRBJ2-1; the match to TRBD2 covers 7 bases. CDR1 is SGHRS, CDR2 YFSETQ, per germline. The J segment lost 6 bases and the V segment lost 0 bases, leaving 9 bases of the junction unmatched. This CDR3 is built from 16 residues. The CDR3 DNA sequence: TGCGCCAGCAGCTTGGCCGGGGTAGCGGGTTTCAATGAGCAGTTCTTC. This encodes CASSLAGVAGFNEQFF.

The chain joins TRBV13 to TRBJ2-7; D not certain. The V gene lost 4 bases and the J gene lost 9 bases, with 13 bases spanning the gap. CDR1 is PRHDT, CDR2 FYEKMQ, per germline (reference sequence). The CDR3 consists of 12 residues. The CDR3: CASSSDPSGQYF. The CDR3, as DNA: TGTGCCAGCAGCTCCGACCCCTCGGGGCAGTACTTC.

This clonotype was seen many times. The chain uses TRBV6-2 or TRBV6-3 and TRBJ2-3; either TRBD1 or TRBD2 may supply D (6 bases each). V was shortened by 4 bases and J by 5 bases, with 19 bases between the two germline ends. CDR3 size: 16 residues. Per the germline V gene, CDR1 is MNHEY and CDR2 is SVGEGT. This chain's CDR3 is CASSSLWGRGIDTQYF. The CDR3 DNA follows: TGTGCCAGCAGTTCTCTTTGGGGGCGCGGGATAGATACGCAGTATTTT.

J is TRBJ2-5 and V is TRBV10-1, with D possibly being TRBD2 (7 bases). V gave up 2 bases and J gave up 1 base, with 23 bases separating them. The V gene's germline CDR1 is WNHNN and CDR2 SYGVQD (reference sequence). The CDR3 runs 19 residues. The CDR3 DNA follows: TGCGCCAGCAGTGAGACCCTGGGTAGGCTGGCGGGGGCCCAAGAGACCCAGTACTTC. This translates into CASSETLGRLAGAQETQYF.

This clonotype was seen repeatedly, ten times or more. The V gene is TRBV6-2 or TRBV6-3, the J gene TRBJ2-3; TRBD2 aligns across 10 bases. Germline lookup yields CDR1 MNHEY and CDR2 SVGEGT. J was trimmed by 10 bases and V by 0 bases; bases with no gene match: 10. The length of the CDR3 is 16 residues. DNA of the CDR3: TGTGCCAGCAGTTACTCCCCAGGACTAGCGGTTTCCCCGCAGTATTTT. Amino acid sequence: CASSYSPGLAVSPQYF.

This clonotype was counted at least ten times. V and J are TRBV5-1 and TRBJ2-7; D is perhaps TRBD1 (5 bases). In germline, CDR1 is SGHRS, CDR2 YFSETQ. Between the trimmed V and J ends, which lost 6 bases and 2 bases, there was a span of 12 bases. The CDR3 consists of 13 residues. The CDR3 reads CASTPDSTYEQYF. The CDR3 DNA reads TGCGCCAGCACCCCTGACAGTACCTACGAGCAGTACTTC.

The CDR3 here is CASSLGLVPNEQYF. The CDR3 nucleotides read TGCGCCAGCAGCTTGGGACTAGTCCCTAACGAGCAGTACTTC. This chain uses TRBV5-1 with TRBJ2-7; the D gene is possibly TRBD2 (6 bases). V gave up 0 bases and J gave up 5 bases, with 12 bases separating them. Germline V gene sequence: CDR1 SGHRS, CDR2 YFSETQ. This CDR3 has 14 residues.

This clonotype occurred many times. CDR3: CASSQLGNEQFF. CDR3 nucleotides: TGTGCCAGCAGCCAACTGGGCAATGAGCAGTTCTTC. The chain is built from TRBV3-1 and TRBJ2-1; no clear D gene. This CDR3 spans 12 amino acids. Trimming removed 2 bases from V and 6 bases from J, with 5 bases in between. Germline values: CDR1 LGHDT, CDR2 YNNKEL (reference sequence).

This clonotype was picked up many times. This chain links TRBV12-3 or TRBV12-4 with TRBJ2-4; perhaps D is TRBD1 or TRBD2 (6 bases each). V was shortened by 5 bases and J by 8 bases, with 16 bases between the two germline ends. The CDR3 spans 14 residues. The chain's CDR3 is CASSRRGGWDIQYF. Written as DNA, the CDR3 is TGTGCCAGCAGTCGCCGAGGGGGGTGGGACATTCAGTACTTC.

This clonotype came up a few times. The V call is TRBV18, the J call TRBJ2-7; D possibly corresponds to TRBD1 (5 bases). Germline CDR1 and CDR2: KGHSH and LQKENI. CDR3 size: 15 residues. V lost 3 bases, J lost 6 bases, and 18 bases lay in between. The CDR3 protein is CASSPLDKGYPEQYF. The CDR3 bases are TGTGCCAGCTCACCCCTGGACAAGGGGTATCCCGAGCAGTACTTC. Variable domain in full (rest from reference TRBV18 and TRBJ2-7): NAGVMQNPRHLVRRRGQEARLRCSPMKGHSHVYWYRQLPEEGLKFMVYLQKENIIDESGMPKERFSAEFPKEGPSILRIQQVVRGDSAAYFCASSPLDKGYPEQYFGPGTRLTVT.

The table lists this clonotype with a count of one. The V and J genes are TRBV2 and TRBJ2-2, with D hard to call. Trimming took off 8 bases at V and 6 bases at J, with 16 bases between the two ends. This CDR3 is 14 amino acids long. Germline V CDR1 and CDR2: SNHLY, FYNNEI. CDR3 in DNA: TGTGCCAGCCTCACGCTGAGGTCCGCCGGGGAGCTGTTTTTT. It is translated as CASLTLRSAGELFF.

This clonotype was seen repeatedly, ten times or more. The chain couples TRBV2 to TRBJ2-1; TRBD2 matches at 11 bases. The germline V gene has CDR1 SNHLY and CDR2 FYNNEI. Unmatched junction bases numbered 8, after V lost 9 bases and J lost 7 bases. The CDR3 has 14 residues. DNA for the CDR3: TGTGCCAGTAAGACTAGCGGGGTTTCAAATGAGCAGTTCTTC. Translation gives CASKTSGVSNEQFF.

This clonotype was counted a few times. The rearrangement joins TRBV4-3 to TRBJ2-5; D gene unclear. Trimming took off 4 bases at V and 1 base at J, with 7 bases between the two ends. Germline-derived CDR1 and CDR2 are LGHNA and YSLEER. The CDR3 has 13 residues. CDR3 residues: CASSLQFQETQYF. CDR3 DNA sequence: TGCGCCAGCAGCCTACAGTTCCAAGAGACCCAGTACTTC.